A selection of T cell receptor beta chains follows, all from one sample in a study of blood T cell repertoires in COVID-19. Assay used: immunoSEQ multiplex PCR; TCRdb lists only in-frame clones, some missing. The profile shows a few hundred thousand clones, 85% to 90% of them singletons. The source material was PBMCs or T cells enriched from blood (not recorded which). The receptors were sampled from a man younger than 35 who had recovered from COVID-19. CDR3s include the opening cysteine and the closing phenylalanine or tryptophan. Fields, in order: J gene, clone size, D gene, V gene, CDR3 protein, CDR3 DNA. The D gene is left open where the match is weak. Clone size is stated in some rows and not others, as once, few, many or a class when expanded.

j_gene: TRBJ1-6; abundance: .; d_gene: .; v_gene: TRBV14; CDR3aa: CASSQLQGNSPLHF; CDR3nt: TGTGCCAGCAGCCAACTCCAGGGTAATTCACCCCTCCACTTT
j_gene: TRBJ2-4; abundance: .; d_gene: .; v_gene: TRBV20-1; CDR3aa: CSASRVLAKNIQYF; CDR3nt: TGCAGTGCTAGTCGGGTTCTAGCCAAAAACATTCAGTACTTC
j_gene: TRBJ1-6; abundance: .; d_gene: .; v_gene: TRBV29-1; CDR3aa: CSVGQSSYNSPLHF; CDR3nt: TGCAGCGTCGGACAGAGCTCCTATAATTCACCCCTCCACTTT
j_gene: TRBJ1-5; abundance: .; d_gene: .; v_gene: TRBV21-1; CDR3aa: CASSKERWTDSNQPQHF; CDR3nt: TGTGCCAGCAGCAAAGAACGCTGGACAGATAGCAATCAGCCCCAGCATTTT
j_gene: TRBJ2-7; abundance: .; d_gene: .; v_gene: TRBV27; CDR3aa: CASSLSSSLEQYF; CDR3nt: TGTGCCAGCAGTTTATCCAGTTCGCTCGAGCAGTACTTC
j_gene: TRBJ2-3; abundance: .; d_gene: TRBD2; v_gene: TRBV6-6; CDR3aa: CASSPDARAGGSDTQYF; CDR3nt: TGTGCCAGCAGTCCCGACGCCAGAGCGGGAGGTTCGGATACGCAGTATTTT
j_gene: TRBJ2-1; abundance: few; d_gene: TRBD2; v_gene: TRBV2; CDR3aa: CASSELGTSLNEQFF; CDR3nt: TGTGCCAGCAGTGAATTGGGGACTAGTTTAAATGAGCAGTTCTTC
j_gene: TRBJ2-7; abundance: once; d_gene: .; v_gene: TRBV5-4; CDR3aa: CASSLAGGQRGGEQYF; CDR3nt: TGTGCCAGCAGCTTGGCCGGGGGGCAGCGTGGGGGCGAGCAGTACTTC
j_gene: TRBJ1-2; abundance: .; d_gene: .; v_gene: TRBV10-3; CDR3aa: CAIRTASNYGYTF; CDR3nt: TGTGCCATCAGGACAGCTTCTAACTATGGCTACACCTTC
j_gene: TRBJ2-1; abundance: once; d_gene: .; v_gene: TRBV4-3; CDR3aa: CASSQDISSGSYNEQFF; CDR3nt: TGCGCCAGCAGCCAAGATATAAGTAGCGGCTCCTACAATGAGCAGTTCTTC
j_gene: TRBJ1-5; abundance: .; d_gene: .; v_gene: TRBV10-2; CDR3aa: CASGRPEHNQPQHF; CDR3nt: TGCGCCAGTGGGAGGCCGGAGCACAATCAGCCCCAGCATTTT
j_gene: TRBJ2-7; abundance: .; d_gene: .; v_gene: TRBV9; CDR3aa: CASSVGLEIYEQYF; CDR3nt: TGTGCCAGCAGCGTAGGACTGGAGATTTACGAGCAGTACTTC
j_gene: TRBJ2-5; abundance: .; d_gene: .; v_gene: TRBV11-1; CDR3aa: CASNRASIVGETQYF; CDR3nt: TGTGCCAGCAACCGTGCTAGCATCGTCGGGGAGACCCAGTACTTC
j_gene: TRBJ2-4; abundance: .; d_gene: TRBD1; v_gene: TRBV5-8; CDR3aa: CASSQGDRAKNIQYF; CDR3nt: TGTGCCAGCAGCCAGGGGGACAGGGCCAAAAACATTCAGTACTTC
j_gene: TRBJ2-3; abundance: .; d_gene: .; v_gene: TRBV11-2; CDR3aa: CASSLPGTRTYTQYF; CDR3nt: TGTGCCAGCAGCTTACCGGGGACTCGCACATATACGCAGTATTTT
j_gene: TRBJ1-5; abundance: .; d_gene: .; v_gene: TRBV28; CDR3aa: CASSTTLPQYQPQHF; CDR3nt: TGTGCCAGCAGTACTACGCTCCCCCAATATCAGCCCCAGCATTTT
j_gene: TRBJ2-7; abundance: .; d_gene: TRBD2; v_gene: TRBV6-5; CDR3aa: CASTGLATSYEQYF; CDR3nt: TGTGCCAGCACCGGACTAGCGACCTCCTACGAGCAGTACTTC
j_gene: TRBJ1-1; abundance: .; d_gene: .; v_gene: TRBV9; CDR3aa: CASSVGGLRSNTEAFF; CDR3nt: TGTGCCAGCAGCGTAGGGGGGCTCCGGTCGAACACTGAAGCTTTCTTT
j_gene: TRBJ2-3; abundance: .; d_gene: .; v_gene: TRBV28; CDR3aa: CASSFRVSWTDTQYF; CDR3nt: TGTGCCAGCAGTTTCCGGGTTTCCTGGACAGATACGCAGTATTTT
j_gene: TRBJ2-7; abundance: .; d_gene: .; v_gene: TRBV19; CDR3aa: CASSPSTGRSSYEQYF; CDR3nt: TGTGCCAGTAGCCCCTCGACAGGGAGGAGCTCCTACGAGCAGTACTTC
j_gene: TRBJ2-5; abundance: .; d_gene: TRBD2; v_gene: TRBV3-1/TRBV3-2; CDR3aa: CASSQGLAGTGGTQYF; CDR3nt: TGTGCCAGCAGCCAAGGACTAGCGGGGACCGGGGGGACCCAGTACTTC
j_gene: TRBJ2-2; abundance: .; d_gene: TRBD2; v_gene: TRBV19; CDR3aa: CASTLAGHTGELFF; CDR3nt: TGTGCCAGTACTTTAGCGGGCCACACCGGGGAGCTGTTTTTT
j_gene: TRBJ2-3; abundance: .; d_gene: TRBD1; v_gene: TRBV9; CDR3aa: CASSATGKEADTQYF; CDR3nt: TGTGCCAGCAGCGCGACAGGGAAAGAGGCAGATACGCAGTATTTT